Below, 14 T cell receptor beta chains from the same sample are listed, as sequenced in a study of cytomegalovirus exposure and HLA in healthy donors. PCR involved 60 Vbeta and 13 Jbeta primers. Method: immunoSEQ multiplex PCR; TCRdb's copy keeps in-frame clones and lacks some. Of about 130,000 clones listed, approximately 72% are singletons. The sequenced material came from PBMCs. The source is a human donor in good health.

CDR3 coding DNA: TGTGCCAGCAGCCAAGATATCCGAGAGATTGGCACAGATACGCAGTATTTT. Translating gives CASSQDIREIGTDTQYF. The chain joins TRBV4-2 to TRBJ2-3; no clear D. The CDR3 has 17 amino acids. Trimming removed 0 bases from V and 1 base from J, with 14 bases in between. CDR1 is LGHNA and CDR2 is YNFKEQ in the germline V gene.

This rearrangement joins TRBV27 to TRBJ2-3; possibly TRBD2 for D (6 bases). Between the trimmed V and J ends, which lost 5 bases and 4 bases, there was a span of 22 bases. The germline gives CDR1 MNHEY, CDR2 SMNVEV (reference sequence). The CDR3 has 17 amino acids. The CDR3: CASSRILGLSRADTQYF. CDR3 nucleotide sequence: TGTGCCAGCAGTCGCATACTGGGACTGAGCCGGGCAGATACGCAGTATTTT.

The chain combines TRBV6-6 with TRBJ2-2, with 7 bases that match TRBD2. CDR3 length equals 15 residues. J lost 3 bases, V lost 7 bases, and 8 bases had no gene match. Germline loops: CDR1 MNHNY, CDR2 SVGAGI (reference sequence). CDR3 loop: CASTDGRGYTGELFF. The CDR3 DNA is TGTGCCAGCACGGATGGGCGGGGGTACACCGGGGAGCTGTTTTTT.

The chain recombines TRBV11-3 with TRBJ1-2, with a possible D match to TRBD1 (6 bases). V shed 9 bases and J shed 4 bases, with 21 bases lying between them. This CDR3 has 15 residues. Looked up from germline, CDR1 is SGHNT and CDR2 is YENEEA. The CDR3, as DNA: TGTGCCAGATCTTGTGAGGGCAGGGGATTCTATGGCTACACCTTC. It yields the protein CARSCEGRGFYGYTF.

This sequence joins TRBV6-5 and TRBJ2-7; 12 bases match TRBD1. The CDR3 extends over 14 amino acids. V dropped 4 bases and J dropped 6; count of bases not matched to a gene: 4. Per the germline V gene, CDR1 is MNHEY and CDR2 is SVGAGI. The CDR3, as DNA: TGTGCCAGCAGTTCCGGGACAGGGGGCTTCGAGCAGTACTTC. It specifies CASSSGTGGFEQYF.

This clone was seen only once. The chain has TRBV9 and TRBJ2-1; D is possibly TRBD2 (5 bases). Germline CDR1 reads SGDLS; CDR2 reads YYNGEE. V was shortened by 2 bases and J by 6 bases, with 15 bases between the two germline ends. The CDR3 loop spans 15 amino acids. CDR3: CASSVGTSPFNEQFF. Here the CDR3 DNA reads TGTGCCAGCAGCGTCGGCACTAGTCCTTTCAATGAGCAGTTCTTC.

The rearrangement uses TRBV9 and TRBJ2-5, with TRBD2 identical over 12 bases. Germline values: CDR1 SGDLS, CDR2 YYNGEE. CDR3 length: 17 residues. The ends lost 4 bases at V and 1 base at J; junction bases unmatched: 8. The chain's CDR3 is CASSPTPGLAGQETQYF. CDR3 nucleotide sequence: TGTGCCAGCAGCCCAACCCCGGGACTAGCGGGCCAAGAGACCCAGTACTTC.

This clone has just a few counts. The rearrangement links TRBV5-1 to TRBJ2-2, with TRBD2 matching 7 bases. Germline loops: CDR1 SGHRS, CDR2 YFSETQ. The junction had 8 bases not matched to a gene; V was cut back by 4 bases and J by 2 bases. The CDR3 length is 16 residues. CDR3 region: CASSLGGLLNTGELFF. CDR3 in DNA: TGCGCCAGCAGCCTCGGGGGGTTACTAAACACCGGGGAGCTGTTTTTT. The full variable domain, rest sourced from reference TRBV5-1 and TRBJ2-2, is KAGVTQTPRYLIKTRGQQVTLSCSPISGHRSVSWYQQTPGQGLQFLFEYFSETQRNKGNFPGRFSGRQFSNSRSEMNVSTLELGDSALYLCASSLGGLLNTGELFFGEGSRLTVL.

The chain carries TRBV19 and TRBJ2-5, with D possibly being TRBD2 (6 bases). Germline V gene sequence: CDR1 LNHDA, CDR2 SQIVND (reference sequence). CDR3 length: 13 residues. Trimming took off 9 bases at V and 5 bases at J, with 16 bases between the two ends. The CDR3 DNA reads as TGTGCCAGCGGGACTTCTTTCTTGGAGACCCAGTACTTC. Translated, it gives CASGTSFLETQYF.

V is TRBV9 and J is TRBJ2-3; 8 bases fit TRBD2. Trimming took 5 bases from V and 4 from J; bases not matched to a gene: 3. The CDR3 totals 13 residues. The germline CDR1 and CDR2 sequences are SGDLS and YYNGEE. DNA for the CDR3: TGTGCCAGCAGTCGGGGGGGCCCAGATACGCAGTATTTT. Translated, it gives CASSRGGPDTQYF.

The rearrangement links TRBV9 to TRBJ1-4; TRBD1 is a possible D gene (6 bases). The CDR3 sequence is 19 residues long. The germline gives CDR1 SGDLS, CDR2 YYNGEE. Between the trimmed V and J ends, which lost 4 bases and 3 bases, there was a span of 25 bases. The CDR3 DNA is TGTGCCAGCAGCCACAAACCGACAGGACGCGATTCGGCTAATGAAAAACTGTTTTTT. It encodes CASSHKPTGRDSANEKLFF.

V and J are TRBV28 and TRBJ2-7; 9 nucleotides match TRBD2. Trimming at V came to 3 bases and at J to 0 bases, leaving 9 bases not matched to a gene. Germline V gene lookup returns CDR1 MDHEN and CDR2 SYDVKM. The CDR3 extends over 17 amino acids. This CDR3 reads CASSFSSGRSSSYEQYF. In nucleotides, the CDR3 is TGTGCCAGCAGTTTTTCCAGCGGGAGGTCGAGCTCCTACGAGCAGTACTTC.

The chain recombines TRBV19 with TRBJ2-7, with a weak D call TRBD1 (6 bases). The CDR3 totals 15 residues. Germline lookup yields CDR1 LNHDA and CDR2 SQIVND (reference sequence). Between the trimmed V and J ends, which lost 4 bases and 6 bases, there was a span of 19 bases. The CDR3 here is CASSNAGQLLLEQYF. The CDR3 region has the DNA TGTGCCAGTAGTAACGCCGGACAGCTTCTCCTCGAGCAGTACTTC.

CDR3 in amino acids: CASRSPGTASNYGYTF. The CDR3 bases are TGTGCCAGCAGGAGCCCCGGGACAGCATCTAACTATGGCTACACCTTC. The V and J genes are TRBV5-6 and TRBJ1-2, with 7 bases matching TRBD1. This CDR3 is 16 amino acids long. Germline CDR1 is SGHDT and CDR2 is YYEEEE. Germline trimming cut 5 bases from V and 0 bases from J; bases unmatched to any gene: 10.